The 5 T cell receptor beta chains reported below all come from one sample, sequenced in a study of T cells after yellow fever vaccination (dated by TCRdb to about 2019). In light of the paper, this sample's treatment or condition label describes: live attenuated yellow fever vaccine strain. The library relied on 5' RACE. Sequencing took place on an Illumina HiSeq 2500. The public reads were run again by TCRdb, first through fastp at Q25 and then through MiXCR, and only productive beta chains were kept. CDR3 protein sequences are deduplicated, and each keeps its most common genes and DNA. This sample has under 700,000 distinct CDR3 sequences in its table, and around 17% of those were observed once. Roughly a sixth of the sample is in the top ten clones. The sequencing here drew on PBMCs, taken 5 days after the first yellow fever vaccination. These receptors were taken from a man younger than 30 who received the YFV17D yellow fever vaccine.

This clonotype came up a few times. The chain recombines TRBV11-2 with TRBJ2-5; 13 nucleotides match TRBD2. In germline, CDR1 is SGHAT, CDR2 FQNNGV. The ends lost 5 bases at V and 3 bases at J; junction bases unmatched: 6. The CDR3 runs 16 residues. CDR3 protein: CASSRGLAGYEETQYF. Here the CDR3 DNA reads TGTGCCAGCAGCCGGGGACTAGCGGGATACGAAGAGACCCAGTACTTC.

This clonotype was seen more than once but under ten times. The chain is built from TRBV6-1 and TRBJ1-4; D gene unclear. The CDR3 is 15 amino acids. The V gene's germline CDR1 is MNHNS and CDR2 SASEGT. Trimming cost V 1 base and J 2 bases, with 8 bases left between them. CDR3 nucleotide sequence: TGTGCCAGCAGTGAAGGAGGTACGACTAATGAAAAACTGTTTTTT. Amino acid sequence: CASSEGGTTNEKLFF.

This clonotype has more than one count but fewer than ten. The J gene is TRBJ2-3, the V gene TRBV7-2, with 10 bases that match TRBD2. The CDR3 extends over 16 amino acids. V lost 3 bases to trimming and J lost 5 bases; unmatched junction nucleotides: 8. Looked up from germline, CDR1 is SGHTA and CDR2 is FQGNSA. The CDR3 here is CASSFGAGGPGDTQYF. CDR3 bases: TGTGCCAGCAGCTTCGGAGCGGGGGGGCCCGGAGATACGCAGTATTTT.

Only a few counts were recorded for this clonotype. The V gene is TRBV12-3 or TRBV12-4, the J gene TRBJ2-5; D not resolved. V was trimmed by 3 bases and J by 5 bases, leaving 34 bases between them. The CDR3 covers 21 residues. This CDR3 reads CASSFPPRRFASTNTEETQYF. For the CDR3, the DNA is TGTGCCAGCAGTTTCCCCCCTCGCCGGTTTGCGAGCACAAATACGGAGGAGACCCAGTACTTC.

V usage is TRBV5-1 and J usage is TRBJ2-1, with D uncertain. V was cut by 5 bases and J by 7 bases, with 16 bases left in between. CDR3 size: 14 residues. Germline lookup yields CDR1 SGHRS and CDR2 YFSETQ. This CDR3 is CASSPLDGINEQFF. In DNA, the CDR3 is TGCGCCAGCAGTCCTCTGGACGGAATAAATGAGCAGTTCTTC.